One and the same sample provided the 27 T cell receptor beta chains below, sequenced in a study of cytomegalovirus exposure and HLA in healthy donors. In the PCR, 60 Vbeta and 13 Jbeta primers were used. Produced via immunoSEQ multiplex PCR; TCRdb's table is partial and in-frame only. Altogether over 150,000 clones are present, around 68% being singletons, with the ten largest covering 1.4% to 1.5%. Sample: PBMCs. The receptors were sampled from a man aged 45-60 years in good health and CMV-seronegative.

The CDR3 spells CASSSTGTGKGEQYF. The DNA of the CDR3 is TGTGCCAGCAGCAGCACCGGGACAGGGAAGGGCGAGCAGTACTTC. The V and J genes are TRBV7-9 and TRBJ2-7, with TRBD1 identical over 9 bases. CDR3 length: 15 amino acids. Per the germline V gene, CDR1 is SEHNR and CDR2 is FQNEAQ (reference sequence). J lost 6 bases, V lost 5 bases, and 11 bases had no gene match.

The chain combines TRBV5-4 with TRBJ1-6; possible D gene TRBD1, 6 bases. This CDR3 comprises 15 residues. Germline V gene lookup returns CDR1 SGHNT and CDR2 YYREEE (reference sequence). V was cut by 5 bases and J by 10 bases, with 19 bases left in between. For the CDR3, the DNA is TGTGCCAGCAGTCTTTCCGGGACGGGACAATCACCCCTCCACTTT. Translated, it gives CASSLSGTGQSPLHF.

This chain uses TRBV29-1 with TRBJ2-7; TRBD2 might be the D (6 bases). Germline-derived CDR1 and CDR2 are SQVTM and ANQGSEA. V dropped 3 bases and J dropped 5 bases, with 17 bases sitting between them. CDR3 length equals 14 residues. This CDR3 is CSVDGRSGGDEQYF. CDR3 in DNA: TGCAGCGTTGACGGTAGGAGTGGAGGGGACGAGCAGTACTTC.

This chain links TRBV7-2 with TRBJ2-7; 11 nucleotides match TRBD1. The CDR3 has 13 amino acids. The trim removed 6 bases at V and 6 bases at J, leaving 4 bases unmatched. Looked up from germline, CDR1 is SGHTA and CDR2 is FQGNSA. The CDR3 here is CASRGQGAAEQYF. DNA of the CDR3: TGTGCCAGCAGAGGACAGGGGGCTGCCGAGCAGTACTTC.

The V and J genes are TRBV12-5 and TRBJ2-7; unclear D gene. The germline V gene has CDR1 LGHNT and CDR2 FRNRAP. Trimming shortened V by 5 bases and J by 3 bases, and 14 bases separated the two germline ends. The CDR3 contains 14 residues. Here the CDR3 reads CASGTPHTYYEQYF. The CDR3 DNA reads as TGTGCTAGTGGTACCCCACACACATACTACGAGCAGTACTTC.

The rearrangement uses TRBV7-2 and TRBJ2-7, with D perhaps TRBD2 (6 bases). The CDR3 is 15 residues long. The V and J ends lost 3 bases and 0 bases respectively, with 12 bases between them. The germline gives CDR1 SGHTA, CDR2 FQGNSA. Here the CDR3 reads CASSFKRGSSYEQYF. CDR3 nucleotide sequence: TGTGCCAGCAGCTTTAAACGGGGGAGCTCCTACGAGCAGTACTTC.

V is TRBV5-1 and J is TRBJ1-1; a possible D gene is TRBD1 (5 bases). This CDR3 is built from 15 residues. Looked up from germline, CDR1 is SGHRS and CDR2 is YFSETQ. The V end lost 1 base, the J end lost 3 bases, and 13 bases lay between the germline ends. The CDR3 region has the DNA TGCGCCAGCAGCTTGTTTGCAGGGTTGGACACTGAAGCTTTCTTT. Amino acid sequence: CASSLFAGLDTEAFF. Variable domain in full (rest from reference TRBV5-1 and TRBJ1-1): KAGVTQTPRYLIKTRGQQVTLSCSPISGHRSVSWYQQTPGQGLQFLFEYFSETQRNKGNFPGRFSGRQFSNSRSEMNVSTLELGDSALYLCASSLFAGLDTEAFFGQGTRLTVV.

V and J are TRBV5-1 and TRBJ2-1, with TRBD1 matching over 8 bases. In germline, CDR1 is SGHRS, CDR2 YFSETQ. The CDR3 is made up of 12 amino acids. J gave up 6 bases and V 7 bases, and 3 bases lay outside the gene matches. CDR3 sequence reads: CASGTGGNEQFF. The CDR3 DNA reads as TGCGCCAGCGGCACAGGGGGCAATGAGCAGTTCTTC. Full variable domain (remainder filled in from reference TRBV5-1 and TRBJ2-1): KAGVTQTPRYLIKTRGQQVTLSCSPISGHRSVSWYQQTPGQGLQFLFEYFSETQRNKGNFPGRFSGRQFSNSRSEMNVSTLELGDSALYLCASGTGGNEQFFGPGTRLTVL.

The chain's CDR3 is CASSGDRINEQYF. CDR3 nucleotides: TGCGCCAGCAGCGGGGACAGGATCAACGAGCAGTACTTC. The chain combines TRBV5-1 with TRBJ2-7, with 8 positions matching TRBD1. With 4 bases clipped from V and 5 bases from J, the junction kept 5 bases outside the gene matches. The CDR3 runs 13 residues. Germline CDR1 and CDR2: SGHRS and YFSETQ.

The V and J genes are TRBV4-1 and TRBJ1-1; D is unclear. The CDR3 totals 15 residues. In germline, CDR1 is MGHRA, CDR2 YSYEKL. Trimming cost V 3 bases and J 1 base, with 12 bases left between them. The CDR3 nucleotides are TGCGCCAGCAGCCACTACGGGTCGGGGAACACTGAAGCTTTCTTT. Its translation: CASSHYGSGNTEAFF.

This clone has only a few counts. The chain couples TRBV28 to TRBJ1-5, with D unresolved. V shed 8 bases and J shed 5 bases, with 16 bases lying between them. This CDR3 is built from 14 residues. Germline CDR1 is MDHEN and CDR2 is SYDVKM. In DNA, the CDR3 is TGTGCCAGCTCAGGAGGAGCCTCGCATCAGCCCCAGCATTTT. This encodes CASSGGASHQPQHF. Based on the CDR3 plus reference TRBV28 and TRBJ1-5, the full variable domain is DVKVTQSSRYLVKRTGEKVFLECVQDMDHENMFWYRQDPGLGLRLIYFSYDVKMKEKGDIPEGYSVSREKKERFSLILESASTNQTSMYLCASSGGASHQPQHFGDGTRLSIL.

This clone was seen only once. The chain is built from TRBV5-5 and TRBJ1-5; D perhaps matches TRBD1 (5 bases). This CDR3 has 14 residues. Trimming removed 2 bases from V and 3 bases from J, with 9 bases in between. Per germline, CDR1 SGHKS and CDR2 YYEKEE (reference sequence). The CDR3 nucleotides read TGTGCCAGCAGCTTCTCAGGGCTCAATCAGCCCCAGCATTTT. It codes for CASSFSGLNQPQHF. The full variable domain, completed using reference TRBV5-5 and TRBJ1-5, is DAGVTQSPTHLIKTRGQQVTLRCSPISGHKSVSWYQQVLGQGPQFIFQYYEKEERGRGNFPDRFSARQFPNYSSELNVNALLLGDSALYLCASSFSGLNQPQHFGDGTRLSIL.

This clone occurred a few times. The chain employs TRBV19 and TRBJ1-5; 9 bases line up with TRBD1. Germline assignment: CDR1 LNHDA and CDR2 SQIVND (reference sequence). This CDR3 comprises 15 residues. Unmatched junction bases numbered 4, after V lost 5 bases and J lost 2 bases. The CDR3 coding sequence is TGTGCCAGTAGTGAAAGGACAGGGGGCAATCAGCCCCAGCATTTT. This translates into CASSERTGGNQPQHF.

This chain joins TRBV18 and TRBJ1-1; weak D call: TRBD1 (5 bases). V lost 2 bases and J lost 3, with 13 bases in between. Germline CDR1 reads KGHSH; CDR2 reads LQKENI. This CDR3 is 15 amino acids long. In DNA, the CDR3 is TGTGCCAGCTCACCAACGGACACCGCGGACACTGAAGCTTTCTTT. This codes for CASSPTDTADTEAFF.

V is TRBV11-2 and J is TRBJ2-5; 10 bases align to TRBD1. This CDR3 has 13 amino acids. The ends lost 4 bases at V and 7 bases at J; junction bases unmatched: 3. Germline V lookup: CDR1 SGHAT, CDR2 FQNNGV. The CDR3 bases are TGTGCCAGCAGCTCAAGGACAGGGGGGACCCAGTACTTC. Residues: CASSSRTGGTQYF.

The rearrangement links TRBV7-2 to TRBJ1-1; 7 nucleotides align to TRBD1. The CDR3 contains 14 residues. CDR1 and CDR2 (germline): SGHTA, FQGNSA. The junction had 14 bases not matched to a gene; V was cut back by 8 bases and J by 8 bases. The CDR3 reads CASARGRDWAEAFF. The CDR3 DNA follows: TGTGCCAGCGCTAGGGGGCGGGACTGGGCCGAAGCTTTCTTT. The complete variable domain, with remaining parts taken from reference TRBV7-2 and TRBJ1-1, reads GAGVSQSPSNKVTEKGKDVELRCDPISGHTALYWYRQSLGQGLEFLIYFQGNSAPDKSGLPSDRFSAERTGGSVSTLTIQRTQQEDSAVYLCASARGRDWAEAFFGQGTRLTVV.

This clone was counted a few times. The chain carries TRBV6-1 and TRBJ1-3; D not certain. Per germline, CDR1 MNHNS and CDR2 SASEGT. V was clipped by 1 base and J by 9 bases, with 10 bases between them. The length of the CDR3 is 13 residues. The CDR3 is CASSEVDGSTIYF. In DNA, the CDR3 is TGTGCCAGCAGTGAAGTAGACGGGAGCACCATATATTTT.

This clone was detected only a few times. The chain carries TRBV18 and TRBJ2-7; tentative D call: TRBD1 (6 bases). Germline CDR1 is KGHSH and CDR2 is LQKENI. Trimming took off 6 bases at V and 0 bases at J, with 15 bases between the two ends. This CDR3 contains 15 residues. CDR3 coding DNA: TGTGCCAGCTCCCCTACAGGGCCCAGCTCCTACGAGCAGTACTTC. It specifies CASSPTGPSSYEQYF.

The chain links TRBV19 to TRBJ1-1, with 11 bases lining up with TRBD1. V lost 3 bases, J lost 5 bases, and 2 bases stayed unmatched. The CDR3 sequence is 14 residues long. Germline V gene sequence: CDR1 LNHDA, CDR2 SQIVND (reference sequence). The chain's CDR3 is CASSIRDRGTEAFF. CDR3 nucleotide sequence: TGTGCCAGTAGTATCCGGGACAGGGGGACTGAAGCTTTCTTT.

This clone turned up a few times. This chain joins TRBV5-1 and TRBJ2-7; tentative D call: TRBD1 (6 bases). Germline V CDR1 and CDR2: SGHRS, YFSETQ. The V end was cut by 2 bases, the J end by 3 bases, with 15 bases between. The CDR3 contains 15 residues. The chain's CDR3 is CASSFSQGSYYEQYF. The CDR3, as DNA: TGCGCCAGCAGCTTTAGCCAGGGGAGTTACTACGAGCAGTACTTC. Based on the CDR3 plus reference TRBV5-1 and TRBJ2-7, the full variable domain is KAGVTQTPRYLIKTRGQQVTLSCSPISGHRSVSWYQQTPGQGLQFLFEYFSETQRNKGNFPGRFSGRQFSNSRSEMNVSTLELGDSALYLCASSFSQGSYYEQYFGPGTRLTVT.

This clone occurred a few times. The junction and the germline gene differ at one end; a read error may be behind it. J is TRBJ2-6 and V is TRBV7-7; 10 nucleotides line up with TRBD1. The CDR3 has 17 amino acids. Germline lookup yields CDR1 SSHAT and CDR2 FNYEAQ (reference sequence). This CDR3 is CASSPGTGAAGANVLTF. Written as DNA, the CDR3 is TGTGCTAGCAGCCCCGGGACAGGGGCGGCTGGGGCCAACGTCCTGACTTTC.

This clone was seen a few times. The chain couples TRBV19 to TRBJ2-7, with TRBD1 identical over 7 bases. The CDR3 consists of 11 residues. Germline values: CDR1 LNHDA, CDR2 SQIVND (reference sequence). J was trimmed by 7 bases and V by 6 bases; bases with no gene match: 3. CDR3 amino acids: CASRAGGEQYF. DNA of the CDR3: TGTGCCAGTAGGGCAGGGGGTGAGCAGTACTTC.

The chain couples TRBV14 to TRBJ2-2; 9 bases match TRBD1. V gave up 4 bases and J gave up 4 bases; unmatched junction bases: 7. Looked up from germline, CDR1 is SGHDN and CDR2 is FVKESK. The CDR3 covers 16 residues. The CDR3 is CASSPRTGGLTGELFF. The DNA of the CDR3 is TGTGCCAGCAGCCCCCGAACAGGGGGCCTCACCGGGGAGCTGTTTTTT.

The chain combines TRBV28 with TRBJ2-5; maybe TRBD2 (6 bases). V was trimmed by 6 bases and J by 2 bases, leaving 19 bases between them. Looked up from germline, CDR1 is MDHEN and CDR2 is SYDVKM. The CDR3 totals 16 residues. The CDR3 loop reads CASSSRGRLTQETQYF. CDR3 bases: TGTGCCAGCAGCTCCCGGGGGAGGCTAACGCAAGAGACCCAGTACTTC.

This clone was observed a handful of times. V and J are TRBV28 and TRBJ2-5; a possible D gene is TRBD1 (6 bases). This CDR3 is built from 13 residues. V dropped 5 bases and J dropped 5 bases, with 12 bases sitting between them. Germline V gene sequence: CDR1 MDHEN, CDR2 SYDVKM. The CDR3 bases are TGTGCCAGCAGTATAGGACAGCTGGAGACCCAGTACTTC. Translation gives CASSIGQLETQYF.

Of note for this clone: The junction differs from germline at one of its ends, possibly a read error. The chain links TRBV2 to TRBJ1-2; TRBD1 aligns across 7 bases. Germline lookup yields CDR1 SNHLY and CDR2 FYNNEI. The CDR3 contains 12 residues. CDR3 sequence (DNA): TGTGCCAGCAGTGTGAGCAGGGGGGCATCTGGATTC. Protein product: CASSVSRGASGF.

This clone was detected only a few times. V is TRBV18 and J is TRBJ2-1, with TRBD2 as a possible D gene (5 bases). Trimming removed 3 bases at V and 7 bases at J, with 13 bases between. From germline, CDR1 is KGHSH and CDR2 LQKENI. The CDR3 extends over 14 amino acids. CDR3 loop: CASSPRIGENEQFF. The CDR3 coding sequence is TGTGCCAGCTCACCCCGGATTGGGGAGAATGAGCAGTTCTTC.